These 26 T cell receptor beta chains originate from one sample sequenced in a study of blood T cell repertoires in COVID-19. Profiled with immunoSEQ multiplex PCR; TCRdb holds only in-frame clones, not every one. The sample lists roughly 190,000 clones, around nine tenths occurring once. Sequenced sample: peripheral blood. The receptors here all came from a man in his sixties with active or convalescent COVID-19.

V gene TRBV18 combines with J gene TRBJ1-3, with D maybe TRBD1 (5 bases). The CDR3 sequence is 16 residues long. The V end was cut by 6 bases, the J end by 2 bases, with 17 bases between. Germline V gene sequence: CDR1 KGHSH, CDR2 LQKENI. The CDR3 coding sequence is TGTGCCAGCTCCCGTGGCCAGGGAGGGCCTGGAAACACCATATATTTT. Residues: CASSRGQGGPGNTIYF.

The genes are TRBV29-1 and TRBJ2-3, with 7 bases that match TRBD2. The V and J ends lost 0 bases and 6 bases, in that order; junction bases with no gene match: 9. Germline CDR1 and CDR2: SQVTM and ANQGSEA. CDR3 length equals 15 residues. CDR3 coding DNA: TGCAGCGTTGAAGATTCCCTCGTGGGGGGGGATACGCAGTATTTT. Translation: CSVEDSLVGGDTQYF.

The genes are TRBV2 and TRBJ1-3, with D possibly matching TRBD1 (5 bases). The CDR3 has 13 residues. CDR1 SNHLY and CDR2 FYNNEI come from the germline V gene. The V end lost 8 bases, the J end lost 9 bases, and 17 bases lay between the germline ends. The CDR3 sequence is CASSFSGVGTIYF. As DNA, the CDR3 is TGTGCCAGCTCGTTCTCGGGGGTCGGCACCATATATTTT.

In this sample, this clone turned up once. The V gene is TRBV2, the J gene TRBJ1-1; D is uncertain. CDR3 length: 14 amino acids. Germline loops: CDR1 SNHLY, CDR2 FYNNEI. V was clipped by 7 bases and J by 1 base, with 13 bases between them. This CDR3 reads CASKGLVANTEAFF. For the CDR3, the DNA is TGTGCCAGCAAAGGACTGGTGGCGAACACTGAAGCTTTCTTT. Full variable domain (missing parts from reference TRBV2 and TRBJ1-1): EPEVTQTPSHQVTQMGQEVILRCVPISNHLYFYWYRQILGQKVEFLVSFYNNEISEKSEIFDDQFSVERPDGSNFTLKIRSTKLEDSAMYFCASKGLVANTEAFFGQGTRLTVV.

The V call is TRBV7-9, the J call TRBJ1-4, with a tentative D call TRBD1 (5 bases). Trimming took off 2 bases at V and 8 bases at J, with 15 bases between the two ends. Germline CDR1 is SEHNR and CDR2 is FQNEAQ (reference sequence). The CDR3 is 15 residues long. The CDR3: CASSLSWQGWEKLFF. CDR3 nucleotides: TGTGCCAGCAGCTTATCTTGGCAGGGCTGGGAAAAACTGTTTTTT.

This clone was counted once. The chain links TRBV6-5 to TRBJ1-4; D ambiguous. The CDR3 totals 14 residues. The germline V gene has CDR1 MNHEY and CDR2 SVGAGI. Trimming removed 6 bases from V and 0 bases from J, with 8 bases in between. CDR3 loop: CASRGMSTNEKLFF. As DNA, the CDR3 is TGTGCCAGCAGGGGCATGTCAACTAATGAAAAACTGTTTTTT.

This chain joins TRBV6-5 and TRBJ2-7; D not resolved. Per the germline V gene, CDR1 is MNHEY and CDR2 is SVGAGI. Trimming stripped 2 bases from V and 1 base from J, with 6 bases between. This CDR3 has 13 residues. The CDR3 nucleotides read TGTGCCAGCAGTTACAGCGCTTCCTACGAGCAGTACTTC. Encoded protein: CASSYSASYEQYF.

The V and J genes are TRBV5-1 and TRBJ1-1; maybe TRBD1 (6 bases). Between the trimmed V and J ends, which lost 4 bases and 3 bases, there was a span of 16 bases. Per germline, CDR1 SGHRS and CDR2 YFSETQ. The CDR3 has 15 residues. CDR3 coding DNA: TGCGCCAGCAGCAACAATGGGGGCAGGGACACTGAAGCTTTCTTT. This translates into CASSNNGGRDTEAFF.

In this sample, this clone turned up a few times. The chain combines TRBV7-8 with TRBJ2-7; D may be TRBD2 (6 bases). Germline V gene sequence: CDR1 SGHVS, CDR2 FQNEAQ. The CDR3 totals 15 residues. V lost 8 bases and J 0 bases, leaving 17 bases between the germline ends. CDR3 sequence reads: CASATGTQTSYEQYF. The CDR3 DNA sequence: TGTGCCAGCGCAACCGGGACTCAGACCTCCTACGAGCAGTACTTC.

The chain is built from TRBV5-1 and TRBJ1-1, with TRBD1 as a possible D gene (5 bases). The V end was cut by 6 bases, the J end by 5 bases, with 20 bases between. The germline V gene has CDR1 SGHRS and CDR2 YFSETQ. The CDR3 covers 15 residues. The CDR3 sequence: CASTTVYGGGTEAFF. The CDR3 DNA follows: TGCGCCAGCACCACCGTCTATGGCGGGGGAACTGAAGCTTTCTTT.

This clone was counted a single time. Additional DNA sequences in this sample encode the identical CDR3. This rearrangement joins TRBV6-5 to TRBJ1-5; 10 nucleotides agree with TRBD1. This CDR3 contains 15 residues. The J segment lost 2 bases and the V segment lost 6 bases, leaving 4 bases of the junction unmatched. Per the germline V gene, CDR1 is MNHEY and CDR2 is SVGAGI. CDR3 in DNA: TGTGCCAGCAGGGGGACAGGGGAAGGCAATCAGCCCCAGCATTTT. It codes for CASRGTGEGNQPQHF.

In its sample, this clone was seen once. V is TRBV6-2 or TRBV6-3 and J is TRBJ2-1; D call uncertain. Germline V gives CDR1 MNHEY, CDR2 SVGEGT. The CDR3 spans 12 residues. Trimming removed 4 bases from V and 10 bases from J, with 11 bases in between. CDR3 DNA: TGTGCCAGCAGTTCTACCCCGAGCGAGCAGTTCTTC. Translation: CASSSTPSEQFF.

The J gene is TRBJ1-1, the V gene TRBV9; D is perhaps TRBD1 (5 bases). V was shortened by 4 bases and J by 1 base, with 11 bases between the two germline ends. Germline V gives CDR1 SGDLS, CDR2 YYNGEE. This CDR3 contains 14 residues. CDR3 sequence: CASSQYTGNTEAFF. In DNA, the CDR3 is TGTGCCAGCAGCCAATACACAGGGAACACTGAAGCTTTCTTT. Drawing the rest from reference TRBV9 and TRBJ1-1, the complete variable domain is DSGVTQTPKHLITATGQRVTLRCSPRSGDLSVYWYQQSLDQGLQFLIQYYNGEERAKGNILERFSAQQFPDLHSELNLSSLELGDSALYFCASSQYTGNTEAFFGQGTRLTVV.

This chain connects TRBV5-1 to TRBJ1-1; 10 bases are a match to TRBD1. V lost 5 bases to trimming and J lost 3 bases; unmatched junction nucleotides: 10. This CDR3 region has 16 residues. CDR1 SGHRS and CDR2 YFSETQ come from the germline V gene. The CDR3 reads CASRSTGGLLDTEAFF. In nucleotides, the CDR3 is TGCGCCAGCAGGTCGACAGGGGGCCTATTGGACACTGAAGCTTTCTTT.

The J gene is TRBJ2-3, the V gene TRBV6-5; D is ambiguous. The CDR3 length is 15 residues. Between the trimmed V and J ends, which lost 1 base and 2 bases, there was a span of 10 bases. The V gene's germline CDR1 is MNHEY and CDR2 SVGAGI. The CDR3 loop is CASSYLTESTDTQYF. The CDR3 DNA is TGTGCCAGCAGTTACTTGACGGAGTCCACAGATACGCAGTATTTT.

CDR3: CASSLTGGNTIYF. Here the CDR3 DNA reads TGCGCCAGCAGCTTGACAGGGGGTAACACCATATATTTT. The V gene is TRBV5-1, the J gene TRBJ1-3; 8 nucleotides agree with TRBD1. Germline CDR1 and CDR2: SGHRS and YFSETQ. CDR3 length: 13 amino acids. V lost 1 base and J lost 7; bases outside the gene matches: 1.

V usage is TRBV5-4 and J usage is TRBJ2-7; a possible D gene is TRBD2 (6 bases). Deletions cut 4 bases from V and 7 bases from J, with 15 bases between. The length of the CDR3 is 13 residues. Germline assignment: CDR1 SGHNT and CDR2 YYREEE (reference sequence). DNA of the CDR3: TGTGCCAGCAGCGATGGAGGGCGCTTGGAGCAGTACTTC. Translated, it gives CASSDGGRLEQYF.

The chain employs TRBV18 and TRBJ1-5; D might be TRBD1 (5 bases). V lost 1 base and J 1 base, leaving 14 bases between the germline ends. This CDR3 has 17 residues. Germline V lookup: CDR1 KGHSH, CDR2 LQKENI. In DNA, the CDR3 is TGTGCCAGCTCACCACAGGGGAGGGCGGCGAGCAATCAGCCCCAGCATTTT. This sequence encodes CASSPQGRAASNQPQHF.

This clone has a handful of counts. This chain uses TRBV4-1 with TRBJ1-6; 8 bases agree with TRBD1. V lost 5 bases and J lost 14; bases outside the gene matches: 8. Germline V gives CDR1 MGHRA, CDR2 YSYEKL. The CDR3 sequence is 13 residues long. The CDR3 region has the DNA TGCGCCAGCAGCTCTCCGGGACAGGCTTCCCTCCACTTT. Translated: CASSSPGQASLHF.

The chain employs TRBV7-3 and TRBJ2-2; maybe TRBD2 (7 bases). From germline, CDR1 is SGHTA and CDR2 FQGTGA. CDR3 size: 15 residues. V lost 8 bases, J lost 1 base, and 14 bases lay in between. In DNA form, the CDR3 reads TGTGCCAGCCAGGCGGGGGCCGGGAACACCGGGGAGCTGTTTTTT. It codes for CASQAGAGNTGELFF.

This clone was counted a single time. This rearrangement joins TRBV3-1 (or the pseudogene TRBV3-2) to TRBJ1-5; TRBD1 is a possible D gene (5 bases). The V gene's germline CDR1 is LGHDT and CDR2 YNNKEL (reference sequence). The CDR3 spans 15 residues. V was trimmed by 4 bases and J by 1 base, leaving 11 bases between them. The CDR3 bases are TGTGCCAGCAGCCCGTCCCGGGGGAGCAATCAGCCCCAGCATTTT. Its translation: CASSPSRGSNQPQHF.

This rearrangement joins TRBV11-2 to TRBJ1-1; tentative D call: TRBD1 (6 bases). Germline lookup yields CDR1 SGHAT and CDR2 FQNNGV. The CDR3 contains 13 residues. Trimming pared 6 bases from V and 2 bases from J, leaving 10 bases between. The CDR3 DNA sequence: TGTGCCAGCAGACCAGGGGAAAACACTGAAGCTTTCTTT. Its translation: CASRPGENTEAFF.

The J gene is TRBJ1-1, the V gene TRBV6-5; unclear D gene. Germline V gene data show CDR1 as MNHEY and CDR2 as SVGAGI. Deletions cut 0 bases from V and 1 base from J, with 6 bases between. The CDR3 is 14 amino acids. This chain's CDR3 is CASSYSQQNTEAFF. For the CDR3, the DNA is TGTGCCAGCAGTTACTCACAACAGAACACTGAAGCTTTCTTT.

The V call is TRBV11-3, the J call TRBJ2-2, with 7 bases lining up with TRBD2. CDR3 length: 15 residues. The V segment lost 3 bases and the J segment 6 bases; nucleotides outside the gene matches: 7. Germline V gives CDR1 SGHNT, CDR2 YENEEA. In nucleotides, the CDR3 is TGTGCCAGCAGCTTGCGGGGGATGACGGCCGGGGAGCTGTTTTTT. Amino acids: CASSLRGMTAGELFF.

This chain uses TRBV27 with TRBJ1-1; D may be TRBD1 (6 bases). The CDR3 is 17 amino acids. Germline CDR1 reads MNHEY; CDR2 reads SMNVEV (reference sequence). Trimming took 3 bases from V and 0 from J, leaving 17 bases between them. The CDR3 DNA is TGTGCCAGCAGTTTCCTCGGAGAGGGGGAAGTGAACACTGAAGCTTTCTTT. It is translated as CASSFLGEGEVNTEAFF.

V is TRBV15 and J is TRBJ1-2; TRBD1 is a possible D gene (6 bases). The V gene lost 1 base and the J gene lost 6 bases, with 12 bases spanning the gap. The germline V gene encodes CDR1 LNHNV and CDR2 YYDKDF (reference sequence). CDR3 length equals 14 residues. CDR3: CATSRGDRTNGYTF. CDR3 DNA: TGTGCCACCAGCAGAGGCGACAGGACGAATGGCTACACCTTC.